Ten or more counts support the clone carrying this T cell receptor beta chain. Its antigen is not known. As an off-target read in a library built for alpha chains, this beta chain has a frequency of little significance. The time point: sample taken at primary tumor resection. Unsorted tumor, nontumor lung tissue or cryopreserved PBMC supplied the whole RNA. One entry per CDR3 protein, called by TCRdb with MiXCR from the 5' RACE reads. The sample carries about 11,000 distinct CDR3 sequences, roughly 4% recorded once. The sample is drawn from a study of spatial heterogeneity in lung cancer. Study-level points and caveats: Blood showed ubiquitous tumor TCRs more often at resection than at routine follow-up.

This TCR was sampled from a female donor with early-stage non-small cell lung cancer. The sequences come from PBMCs, collected at surgery.

The CDR3 DNA reads as TGTGCCAGCTCACTGGGGATTAGCAATCAGCCCCAGCATTTT. Its translation is CASSLGISNQPQHF. The V call is TRBV18, the J call TRBJ1-5; no clear D. The germline CDR1 and CDR2 sequences are KGHSH and LQKENI. The ends were cut back, 4 bases at V and 0 bases at J, with 7 bases in the middle. This CDR3 has 14 residues.